A selection of T cell receptor beta chains follows, all from one sample in a study of graft-versus-host responses after intestinal transplantation. TCRdb's table, derived via immunoSEQ multiplex PCR, lists solely in-frame clones and lacks some. Among about 59,000 clones listed, around 93% were seen once. No cognate antigen is known for these TCRs. Specimen: unstimulated CD4+ T cells sorted from spleen or lymph node cells, collected before transplant. These receptors all come from a human donor who was the organ donor for an intestinal transplant. Each CDR3 is given with its conserved first and last residue. A D gene is named only where the DNA matches it firmly. Part of the rows lack a size; the others show once, few, many or a class for expanded clones.

CDR3 DNA	CDR3 protein	clone size	D gene	V gene	J gene
TGTGCCAGCAGCTTAGGGGTACTAGCGGGGGGCCACACAGATACGCAGTATTTT	CASSLGVLAGGHTDTQYF	once	TRBD2	TRBV7-6	TRBJ2-3
TGTGCCAGCATCAAAAGACAATCCCACGAGCAGTACTTC	CASIKRQSHEQYF	NA	NA	TRBV9	TRBJ2-7
TGCGCCAGCAGCCAAGATGGTAGCGGGGTGACGTACAATGAGCAGTTCTTC	CASSQDGSGVTYNEQFF	NA	TRBD2	TRBV4-3	TRBJ2-1
TGTGCCAGCTCAAGCGGGACAGGGATGGCCTACGAGCAGTACTTC	CASSSGTGMAYEQYF	NA	TRBD1	TRBV18	TRBJ2-7
TGCGCCATAACCCCCCTACTAGCGGGGGGTTCCTACGAGCAGTACTTC	CAITPLLAGGSYEQYF	NA	TRBD2	TRBV10-1	TRBJ2-7
TGCAGTGCTATTTGGAATTCACCCCTCCACTTT	CSAIWNSPLHF	NA	NA	TRBV20-1	TRBJ1-6
TGTGCCAGCAGCCAAGATGGCCGGGAGCAGTTCTTC	CASSQDGREQFF	NA	NA	TRBV4-2	TRBJ2-1
TGTGCCAGCAGAACTAACGGGGGAGGAACTGAAGCTTTCTTT	CASRTNGGGTEAFF	NA	NA	TRBV2	TRBJ1-1
TGTGCCAGCAGCTTAGAGGGGGTGATTACGGGGCACTCCTACGAGCAGTACTTC	CASSLEGVITGHSYEQYF	NA	NA	TRBV7-9	TRBJ2-7
TGTGCCTGGAGTGTACAGAGGGGGCTGGGGAATTATGGCTACACCTTC	CAWSVQRGLGNYGYTF	NA	TRBD1	TRBV30	TRBJ1-2
TGTGCCAGCAGCTTAGACGGCGGGGGGGCCCGGGAGCAGTTCTTC	CASSLDGGGAREQFF	NA	TRBD2	TRBV7-2	TRBJ2-1
TGTGCCAGCAGCTGGAAGACAGGGTTCACAGATACGCAGTATTTT	CASSWKTGFTDTQYF	NA	TRBD1	TRBV5-4	TRBJ2-3
TGTGCCAGCAGGTCGACAGCCAGCACAGATACGCAGTATTTT	CASRSTASTDTQYF	NA	NA	TRBV7-9	TRBJ2-3
TGTGCCAGCGGTACCGGGACAGGGGTGAGTTCACCCCTCCACTTT	CASGTGTGVSSPLHF	once	TRBD1	TRBV11-2	TRBJ1-6
TGTGCCATCAGTGCAGGGCGATACACTGAAGCTTTCTTT	CAISAGRYTEAFF	NA	NA	TRBV10-3	TRBJ1-1
TGTGCCAGCAGCTTAGAATCCCGCTCTGGGGCCAACGTCCTGACTTTC	CASSLESRSGANVLTF	few	NA	TRBV7-9	TRBJ2-6
TGCGCCAGCAGCTTGCGCGGGGGGGCCAACACCGGGGAGCTGTTTTTT	CASSLRGGANTGELFF	NA	TRBD2	TRBV5-1	TRBJ2-2
TGTGCCAGCAGCTTATGGGGGCAGACCTCCTACGAGCAGTACTTC	CASSLWGQTSYEQYF	NA	NA	TRBV7-2	TRBJ2-7
TGCGCCAGCAGCCAAAAAGACAGGGCTGGAAACACCATATATTTT	CASSQKDRAGNTIYF	few	TRBD1	TRBV4-3	TRBJ1-3
TGTGCCAGCCGGGGGGCATGGGGAAACACCATATATTTT	CASRGAWGNTIYF	NA	NA	TRBV2	TRBJ1-3
TGTGCCAGTAGTCATCCCGGAGTAAGCACAGATACGCAGTATTTT	CASSHPGVSTDTQYF	NA	NA	TRBV19	TRBJ2-3
TGTGCCAGCAGCTTAGGCGTCCGGGACAGGGGGATAGATACGCAGTATTTT	CASSLGVRDRGIDTQYF	NA	TRBD1	TRBV7-9	TRBJ2-3
TGTGCCAGCAGGGAGCGGGGGCCCACCGGGGAGCTGTTTTTT	CASRERGPTGELFF	NA	TRBD2	TRBV7-2	TRBJ2-2
TGTGCCAGCAGCTCGCGACAGGGGATTTACAATGAGCAGTTCTTC	CASSSRQGIYNEQFF	NA	TRBD1	TRBV7-9	TRBJ2-1
TGTGCCAGCAGCCCCCCCGGACAGGCGAGCTCCTACGAGCAGTACTTC	CASSPPGQASSYEQYF	NA	TRBD1	TRBV7-9	TRBJ2-7
TGTGCCAGCAGCCACCCGGACAGGGTTAACTATGGCTACACCTTC	CASSHPDRVNYGYTF	NA	TRBD1	TRBV4-2	TRBJ1-2
TGTGCCACCCTGCTAACAGGCGGCGTGAACTATGGCCACACCTTC	CATLLTGGVNYGHTF	NA	NA	TRBV19	TRBJ1-2
TGTGCCAGCAGCTTGCTGACTAACTATGGCTACACCTTC	CASSLLTNYGYTF	NA	NA	TRBV5-6	TRBJ1-2
TGTGCCAGTCCCCCCCCAAGGGGGACCTACGAGCAGTACTTC	CASPPPRGTYEQYF	NA	NA	TRBV19	TRBJ2-7
TGTGCCAGCAGGTGGACAGCGGGGGACGAGCAGTACTTC	CASRWTAGDEQYF	NA	TRBD2	TRBV6-5	TRBJ2-7
TGTGCCAGCAGACCTCCTAGCGGGGGGAGGGCAGATACGCAGTATTTT	CASRPPSGGRADTQYF	once	TRBD2	TRBV7-2	TRBJ2-3
TGTGCCATCAGTGGGGGGGCCCCCTACGAGCAGTACTTC	CAISGGAPYEQYF	few	NA	TRBV10-3	TRBJ2-7
TGTGCCAGCAATACAGGGAAACCCAACCCGTTCCCAGCTTTCTTT	CASNTGKPNPFPAFF	NA	NA	TRBV2	TRBJ1-1
TGTGCCAGCAGTGTGGGTCCCAGCTCCTATAATTCACCCCTCCACTTT	CASSVGPSSYNSPLHF	NA	NA	TRBV9	TRBJ1-6
TGTGCCAGCAGGCCTGGGAACTCCTACGAGCAGTACTTC	CASRPGNSYEQYF	NA	NA	TRBV7-2	TRBJ2-7
TGTGCCAGCAGCCCCAGCTGGGCTAGCACAGATACGCAGTATTTT	CASSPSWASTDTQYF	NA	NA	TRBV7-2	TRBJ2-3
TGTGCCTGGACGGACCGCAATCAGCCCCAGCATTTT	CAWTDRNQPQHF	NA	NA	TRBV30	TRBJ1-5
TGCGCCAGCAGCTTTAAAGTCGGTGCCAACACAGATACGCAGTATTTT	CASSFKVGANTDTQYF	NA	NA	TRBV5-1	TRBJ2-3
TGTGCCAGCAGCTTCCCCCGGACAGGGGGTAATTCACCCCTCCACTTT	CASSFPRTGGNSPLHF	NA	TRBD1	TRBV7-2	TRBJ1-6
TGTGCCAGCAGTTACTCGGAGACCCAGTACTTC	CASSYSETQYF	NA	NA	TRBV6-6	TRBJ2-5
TGTGCCAGCAGCTATCGGGACTTTCCTAACGGGGAGCTGTTTTTT	CASSYRDFPNGELFF	NA	NA	TRBV14	TRBJ2-2
TGTGCCAGCAAGACTGGGTACACCGGGGAGCTGTTTTTT	CASKTGYTGELFF	NA	NA	TRBV2	TRBJ2-2
TGTGCCAGCAGCCGGACTAGGACAGGGTACGAGCAGTACTTC	CASSRTRTGYEQYF	NA	NA	TRBV7-6	TRBJ2-7
TGTGCCAGCAGCTTAAGGCCTCAGGGGAGCGGCGAGACCCAGTACTTC	CASSLRPQGSGETQYF	NA	NA	TRBV7-3	TRBJ2-5
TGTGCCAGCAGCTCCTTAAGGGGGCCGGGTGGCTACACCTTC	CASSSLRGPGGYTF	NA	TRBD1	TRBV11-2	TRBJ1-2
TGTGCCAGCAGCTTGCTGGGGGTCCTGTCCGGGGAGCTGTTTTTT	CASSLLGVLSGELFF	NA	NA	TRBV7-2	TRBJ2-2
TGTGCCAGCAGCCAAGATTATCAAGGGAGGAACATTCAGTACTTC	CASSQDYQGRNIQYF	NA	NA	TRBV4-2	TRBJ2-4
TGTGCCAGCTCACCGGGAGGGGTACAAGAGACCCAGTACTTC	CASSPGGVQETQYF	NA	TRBD2	TRBV18	TRBJ2-5
TGCGCCAGCAGCCAAGAGGGGGCTCTCTCCTACAATGAGCAGTTCTTC	CASSQEGALSYNEQFF	NA	NA	TRBV4-1	TRBJ2-1
TGTGCCACCAGCAGAGACCGAATCTGGGATGGCTACACCTTC	CATSRDRIWDGYTF	NA	NA	TRBV15	TRBJ1-2
TGTGCCAGCAGAGGCCGGGTAAATAATTCACCCCTCCACTTT	CASRGRVNNSPLHF	NA	NA	TRBV2	TRBJ1-6
TGTGCTAGTGGTTTGGTATTAGGTGTCAGGGTCCCGTATGGCTACACCTTC	CASGLVLGVRVPYGYTF	NA	NA	TRBV12-5	TRBJ1-2
TGCAGCGTTGACGTGGGGCGCACCGGGGAGCTGTTTTTT	CSVDVGRTGELFF	NA	NA	TRBV29-1	TRBJ2-2
TGTGCCAGAAGCCGGACTAGCGGGGGGACAGATACGCAGTATTTT	CARSRTSGGTDTQYF	NA	TRBD2	TRBV5-3	TRBJ2-3
TGTGCCAGCAGCTTAGGGGACAGGGGTGGCTATGGCTACACCTTC	CASSLGDRGGYGYTF	NA	TRBD1	TRBV7-9	TRBJ1-2
TGTGCCAGCAGTGCTAGCTCCTACGAGCAGTACTTC	CASSASSYEQYF	NA	NA	TRBV2	TRBJ2-7
TGCGCCAGCAGCTTGGGACCCACAGGGGGCTCTGGGGCCAACGTCCTGACTTTC	CASSLGPTGGSGANVLTF	few	TRBD1	TRBV5-1	TRBJ2-6
TGTGCCAGCTCTTCCGAGACAGACTTCTACGAGCAGTACTTC	CASSSETDFYEQYF	NA	NA	TRBV18	TRBJ2-7
TGTGCCAGCAGTGAACGGGTTACCGGGGAGCTGTTTTTT	CASSERVTGELFF	NA	NA	TRBV6-4	TRBJ2-2
TGTGCCAGCAGCCAAGAGAGACCCCAAGCGGGGGGGATTAATGAGCAGTTCTTC	CASSQERPQAGGINEQFF	NA	TRBD2	TRBV4-2	TRBJ2-1